The clone carrying this TCR beta chain was picked up a small number of times. Trimming pared 6 bases from V and 6 bases from J, leaving 9 bases between. CDR1 is KGHSH and CDR2 is LQKENI in the germline V gene. The CDR3 length is 12 residues. The data were taken from a study of cytomegalovirus exposure and HLA in healthy donors. A multiplex PCR was run with 60 Vbeta primers and 13 Jbeta primers. Measured with immunoSEQ multiplex PCR; TCRdb has only the in-frame clones, and not every one. The sample lists approximately 92,000 clones; less than 70% were seen once. This receptor was obtained from a man aged 45-60 years in good health and CMV-seronegative. Source material: PBMCs. The genes are TRBV18 and TRBJ2-1; D is unresolved. CDR3 in amino acids: CASSTVGNEQFF. CDR3 bases: TGTGCCAGCTCCACGGTTGGCAATGAGCAGTTCTTC.